The T cell receptor beta chain described here comes from a study of CD8 T cells in Susac syndrome. Study results and caveats: It was acknowledged in the study that the number of individuals who were included in its TCR sequencing and HLA analysis was relatively small.

RNA amounts of roughly 0.5 to 1 ug underwent reverse transcription with random hexamers. It was immunoSEQ multiplex PCR that amplified TCR beta CDR3 across 54 Vbeta and 13 Jbeta. A single record per CDR3 protein comes from TCRdb applying MiXCR to the immunoSEQ multiplex PCR reads. The sample records some 120,000 distinct CDR3 sequences, just over 90% being singletons. TCR beta sequencing covered blood CD8+ and CD4+ T cells. TEMRA cells were enriched by FACS, while CD8+ and CD4+ T cells were obtained through a negative isolation that was performed magnetically. This clonotype appeared a single time. What it binds is unknown. Trimming removed 6 bases from V and 4 bases from J; junction bases left unmatched: 11. The CDR3 sequence is 15 residues long. CDR1 is DFQATT, CDR2 SNEGSKA, per germline (reference sequence).

The sequenced sample was CD8+ T cells from PBMCs. V usage is TRBV20-1 and J usage is TRBJ2-1, with 8 nucleotides matching TRBD2. The sequence was obtained from a human donor with multiple sclerosis. CDR3 DNA: TGCAGTGCAAGACTAGCGCCGAGTTCTTACAATGAGCAGTTCTTC. As protein: CSARLAPSSYNEQFF.